This T cell receptor beta chain emerged from a study of blood T cell repertoires in COVID-19. At the level of the study: The origin of the acute and convalescent COVID-19 samples was the United States, Italy and Spain. PBMCs, B-cell-depleted T cells, or T cells were the source of the cDNA or gDNA that made up the material.

Trimming cost V 0 bases and J 0 bases; bases outside gene matches: 8. Germline lookup yields CDR1 MNHEY and CDR2 SVGEGT. The length of the CDR3 is 17 residues. Only in-frame clones appear in the TCRdb table, and some are missing; sequencing was by immunoSEQ multiplex PCR. Of about 190,000 clones in the sample, around 80% were seen once. This rearrangement joins TRBV6-2 or TRBV6-3 to TRBJ2-7; 7 bases align to TRBD1. Sequenced material: peripheral blood. This clonotype was obtained from a man aged 25 to 45 with active or convalescent COVID-19. The CDR3 spells CASSYSITGANSYEQYF. The CDR3 bases are TGTGCCAGCAGTTACTCTATCACAGGGGCCAACTCCTACGAGCAGTACTTC.